The 17 T cell receptor beta chains below were found in one sample sequenced in a study of blood T cell repertoires in COVID-19. The data were produced by immunoSEQ multiplex PCR, yet TCRdb's version contains in-frame clones alone and is incomplete. The sample yields approximately 180,000 clones, about 91% seen once. The sequencing input was peripheral blood. The receptors were gathered from a woman between 45 and 60 years old with acute or convalescent COVID-19.

The chain links TRBV11-3 to TRBJ2-7, with 7 bases that match TRBD2. Per germline, CDR1 SGHNT and CDR2 YENEEA. With 5 bases clipped from V and 3 bases from J, the junction kept 10 bases outside the gene matches. CDR3 size: 15 residues. The CDR3 loop is CASSPQSGLIYEQYF. The DNA for the CDR3 is TGTGCCAGCAGCCCACAATCGGGACTAATCTACGAGCAGTACTTC. Combining the CDR3 with reference TRBV11-3 and TRBJ2-7 gives the whole variable domain EAGVVQSPRYKIIEKKQPVAFWCNPISGHNTLYWYLQNLGQGPELLIRYENEEAVDDSQLPKDRFSAERLKGVDSTLKIQPAELGDSAVYLCASSPQSGLIYEQYFGPGTRLTVT.

The genes are TRBV7-9 and TRBJ2-7; 7 bases match TRBD1. The V gene's germline CDR1 is SEHNR and CDR2 FQNEAQ (reference sequence). Germline trimming cut 5 bases from V and 0 bases from J; bases unmatched to any gene: 10. The CDR3 spans 16 residues. The chain's CDR3 is CASSGPDRRSSYEQYF. The CDR3 nucleotides read TGTGCCAGCAGCGGTCCGGACAGGAGGAGCTCCTACGAGCAGTACTTC.

The rearrangement joins TRBV7-3 to TRBJ2-2; 10 nucleotides line up with TRBD2. Germline CDR1 SGHTA, CDR2 FQGTGA. The V segment lost 5 bases and the J segment 3 bases; nucleotides outside the gene matches: 6. The CDR3 is made up of 16 amino acids. CDR3 protein: CASSPAGTSDTGELFF. The DNA of the CDR3 is TGTGCCAGCAGCCCCGCCGGGACTAGCGACACCGGGGAGCTGTTTTTT.

CDR3 coding DNA: TGTGCCAGCAGCTTGGCGGGACTTATAAGGGACTATGGCTACACCTTC. Translation: CASSLAGLIRDYGYTF. The genes are TRBV5-6 and TRBJ1-2, with a tentative D call TRBD1 (5 bases). There are 16 residues in the CDR3. Germline loops: CDR1 SGHDT, CDR2 YYEEEE. The ends were cut back, 0 bases at V and 3 bases at J, with 15 bases in the middle.

V is TRBV10-2 and J is TRBJ1-1; D ambiguous. The CDR3 consists of 14 residues. The germline gives CDR1 WSHSY, CDR2 SAAADI. Trimming shortened V by 6 bases and J by 1 base, and 12 bases separated the two germline ends. The CDR3 DNA reads as TGCGCCAGCAGCCTCCCGCCGGGGAACACTGAAGCTTTCTTT. Translated: CASSLPPGNTEAFF.

The chain links TRBV6-5 to TRBJ1-4; 7 bases agree with TRBD1. V was pared by 4 bases and J by 5 bases, with 7 bases of the junction left unmatched. Germline CDR1 reads MNHEY; CDR2 reads SVGAGI. The CDR3 sequence is 15 residues long. CDR3 sequence: CASSFAGTENEKLFF. The DNA of the CDR3 is TGTGCCAGCAGTTTCGCCGGGACAGAGAATGAAAAACTGTTTTTT.

The chain uses TRBV10-3 and TRBJ1-4; 7 positions match TRBD1. Germline V gives CDR1 ENHRY, CDR2 SYGVKD. CDR3 length: 14 amino acids. Trimming at V came to 6 bases and at J to 4 bases, leaving 5 bases not matched to a gene. The CDR3 DNA follows: TGTGCCATCAGAGAACGGGACAGTAATGAAAAACTGTTTTTT. Its protein is CAIRERDSNEKLFF.

J is TRBJ2-1 and V is TRBV7-2, with a possible D match to TRBD2 (6 bases). Germline loops: CDR1 SGHTA, CDR2 FQGNSA. V lost 4 bases and J 4 bases, leaving 17 bases between the germline ends. The CDR3 is made up of 16 amino acids. The CDR3 spells CASSSLPGEGYNEQFF. The CDR3 bases are TGTGCCAGCAGCTCTCTTCCGGGAGAGGGGTACAATGAGCAGTTCTTC.

The genes are TRBV18 and TRBJ1-4, with D possibly TRBD1 on 6 matching bases. The CDR3 sequence is 15 residues long. Trimming cost V 0 bases and J 5 bases, with 10 bases left between them. Germline-derived CDR1 and CDR2 are KGHSH and LQKENI. CDR3 nucleotides: TGTGCCAGCTCACCACCGGACAGCAAAAATGAAAAACTGTTTTTT. Protein sequence: CASSPPDSKNEKLFF.

The rearrangement links TRBV6-1 to TRBJ2-1; a possible D gene is TRBD1 (6 bases). The ends were cut back, 0 bases at V and 3 bases at J, with 12 bases in the middle. The CDR3 length is 16 residues. Germline V gene lookup returns CDR1 MNHNS and CDR2 SASEGT. The CDR3 protein is CASSEAFRTDYNEQFF. CDR3 bases: TGTGCCAGCAGTGAAGCGTTCAGGACAGACTACAATGAGCAGTTCTTC.

The gene calls are TRBV6-1 and TRBJ1-4; TRBD1 matches 7 bases. The CDR3 contains 16 residues. Germline trimming cut 4 bases from V and 3 bases from J; bases unmatched to any gene: 8. The V gene's germline CDR1 is MNHNS and CDR2 SASEGT. The CDR3: CASSVNGQEANEKLFF. CDR3 sequence (DNA): TGTGCCAGCAGTGTGAACGGACAGGAGGCTAATGAAAAACTGTTTTTT.

This sequence joins TRBV19 and TRBJ2-7; D remains ambiguous. V was cut by 2 bases and J by 7 bases, with 15 bases left in between. Germline V gene sequence: CDR1 LNHDA, CDR2 SQIVND (reference sequence). The CDR3 runs to 14 residues. CDR3 amino acids: CASSIRDTYGEQYF. CDR3 coding DNA: TGTGCCAGTAGTATAAGAGACACCTATGGAGAGCAGTACTTC.

The chain carries TRBV27 and TRBJ1-2; a possible D gene is TRBD1 (5 bases). Germline V CDR1 and CDR2: MNHEY, SMNVEV (reference sequence). The CDR3 is 14 residues long. V was clipped by 6 bases and J by 3 bases, with 14 bases between them. The CDR3 reads CASSSHRRDYGYTF. The CDR3 DNA reads as TGTGCCAGCAGCTCCCACCGCAGGGACTATGGCTACACCTTC.

The CDR3 spells CASSLGLAVYEQYF. The DNA for the CDR3 is TGTGCCAGCAGCCTAGGACTAGCGGTGTACGAGCAGTACTTC. This chain joins TRBV7-9 and TRBJ2-7, with 10 bases identical to TRBD2. The CDR3 totals 14 residues. Per the germline V gene, CDR1 is SEHNR and CDR2 is FQNEAQ (reference sequence). J was trimmed by 4 bases and V by 5 bases; bases with no gene match: 5.

The chain has TRBV5-1 and TRBJ2-7; D unresolved. The CDR3 totals 14 residues. Germline CDR1 and CDR2: SGHRS and YFSETQ. V gave up 4 bases and J gave up 1 base, with 12 bases separating them. The CDR3 loop reads CASSPSLNSYEQYF. The CDR3 bases are TGCGCCAGCAGCCCCTCCTTAAATTCCTACGAGCAGTACTTC.

The CDR3 sequence: CASSPNRARAGNTIYF. The CDR3 region has the DNA TGTGCCAGCTCACCGAACAGGGCTCGGGCTGGAAACACCATATATTTT. This rearrangement joins TRBV18 to TRBJ1-3, with D tentatively TRBD1 (6 bases). Germline CDR1 reads KGHSH; CDR2 reads LQKENI. The CDR3 has 16 amino acids. V lost 3 bases and J lost 2, with 14 bases in between. The full variable domain, its missing parts supplied by reference TRBV18 and TRBJ1-3, is NAGVMQNPRHLVRRRGQEARLRCSPMKGHSHVYWYRQLPEEGLKFMVYLQKENIIDESGMPKERFSAEFPKEGPSILRIQQVVRGDSAAYFCASSPNRARAGNTIYFGEGSWLTVV.

The rearrangement joins TRBV21-1 to TRBJ1-1; the D call of TRBD1 is as the table states it, not checked on the DNA. TRBV21-1 is listed as a pseudogene. This CDR3 region has 15 residues. The CDR3 nucleotides are TGTGCCAGCAGCAAAGCGCACAGGGTGAGCACTGAAGCTTTCTTT. Translated, it gives CASSKAHRVSTEAFF.